The 6 T cell receptor beta chains below were found in one sample sequenced in a study of read filtering for tumor transcriptome and immune sequencing (dated by TCRdb to 2018 to 2021). TCRdb lists the instrument as Illumina HiSeq 4000. Starting from around 400 ng RNA, TCR libraries were constructed with the Immunoverse kit using molecular barcoded adaptors that cover the alpha/delta and beta/gamma chains. TCRdb cleaned the public reads at Q25 with fastp, built clones with MiXCR and kept in-frame beta chains. Merged by CDR3 protein, the rows form single entries marked with the most common genes and DNA. The sample has roughly 41,000 distinct CDR3 sequences on record, roughly an eighth of them singletons. The ten biggest clones cover 38% of the sample. The sample consisted of a population of CD138-negative cells sorted from bone marrow. This specimen's cell subset or site label, per the study, means: bone marrow mononuclear cells depleted of CD138+ plasma/myeloma cells by negative magnetic selection. These receptors all stem from a donor at least 40 years old with multiple myeloma.

Turning to this clonotype: A far larger clone is off by one base, so a read error is likely. CDR3 protein: CGSSSQAWGSYNEQFF. CDR3 bases: TGTGGCAGCAGCTCACAGGCCTGGGGTTCCTACAATGAGCAGTTCTTC. V usage is TRBV7-2 and J usage is TRBJ2-1; possible D gene TRBD1, 5 bases. CDR3 length: 16 residues. Germline-derived CDR1 and CDR2 are SGHTA and FQGNSA.

This clonotype appeared many times. The chain links TRBV20-1 to TRBJ2-1, with D perhaps TRBD2 (5 bases). The CDR3 contains 15 residues. V was trimmed by 0 bases and J by 1 base, leaving 10 bases between them. Germline values: CDR1 DFQATT, CDR2 SNEGSKA (reference sequence). Here the CDR3 reads CSARERDWSYNEQFF. The CDR3 region has the DNA TGCAGTGCTAGAGAGAGGGATTGGTCCTACAATGAGCAGTTCTTC.

In its sample, this clonotype was seen many times. The V call is TRBV15, the J call TRBJ2-3, with D possibly TRBD2 on 6 matching bases. The V and J ends lost 5 bases and 2 bases respectively, with 11 bases between them. Germline V gene sequence: CDR1 LNHNV, CDR2 YYDKDF (reference sequence). This CDR3 contains 14 residues. CDR3 protein: CATSAGLLTDTQYF. The CDR3 nucleotides read TGTGCCACCAGCGCGGGACTGCTCACAGATACGCAGTATTTT.

This clonotype was counted at least ten times. This chain connects TRBV19 to TRBJ2-1, with D tentatively TRBD1 (6 bases). The CDR3 is made up of 17 amino acids. The V gene's germline CDR1 is LNHDA and CDR2 SQIVND (reference sequence). V was trimmed by 3 bases and J by 7 bases, leaving 22 bases between them. The CDR3 nucleotides read TGTGCCAGTAGTATGTTTTTTTCTGGTACAGGGTCGAATGAGCAGTTCTTC. Its protein product is CASSMFFSGTGSNEQFF.

With regard to this clonotype: In this CDR3 the conserved last residue, phenylalanine or tryptophan, is missing, so a read error is likely. The limits of the CDR3 on the DNA are not certain, so only TCRdb's listed CDR3 is given. The chain recombines TRBV18 with TRBJ1-1; no DNA check was done on the table's D call, TRBD1. Per the germline V gene, CDR1 is KGHSH and CDR2 is LQKENI. The CDR3 extends over 15 residues, inclusive of both ends. The CDR3 protein is CASSPATAMNTEASL.

This clonotype occurred once. Since a much larger clone is just one base distant, this may be a read error. No conserved phenylalanine or tryptophan ends this CDR3, so it is likely a read error. The chain has TRBV29-1 and TRBJ2-3; D possibly corresponds to TRBD1 (6 bases). Germline loops: CDR1 SQVTM, CDR2 ANQGSEA. The CDR3 sequence is 15 residues long. The DNA for the CDR3 is TGCAGTGTCCCTAGGGCAGGGGTAAGCACAGATACGCAGTATTTA. Translating gives CSVPRAGVSTDTQYL.